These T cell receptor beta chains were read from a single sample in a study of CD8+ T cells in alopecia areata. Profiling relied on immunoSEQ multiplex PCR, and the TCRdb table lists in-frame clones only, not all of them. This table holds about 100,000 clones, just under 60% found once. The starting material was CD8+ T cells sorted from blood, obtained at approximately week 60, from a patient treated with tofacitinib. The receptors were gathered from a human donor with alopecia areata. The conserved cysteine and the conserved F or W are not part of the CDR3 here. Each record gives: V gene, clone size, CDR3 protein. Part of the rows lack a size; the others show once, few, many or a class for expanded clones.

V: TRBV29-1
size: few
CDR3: SVDSGSSYNEQF

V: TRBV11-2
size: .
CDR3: ASGWGEKLF

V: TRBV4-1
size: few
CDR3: ASSQDLGRSVYEQY

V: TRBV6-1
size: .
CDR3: ASSEVGRSYGYT

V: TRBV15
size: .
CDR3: ATSRDLGVLETQY

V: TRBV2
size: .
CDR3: ATGGAGNTEAF

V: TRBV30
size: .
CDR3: ASNSGTSPYEQY

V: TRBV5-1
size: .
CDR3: ASRFSPTYVDQY

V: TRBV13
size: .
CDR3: ASSTMTGLTEAF

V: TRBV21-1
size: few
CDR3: ASSKVGKSRRGEQY

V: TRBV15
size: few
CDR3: ATSRTRGANEQF

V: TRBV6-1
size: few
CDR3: ASSDGQLGTGELF

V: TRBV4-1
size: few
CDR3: ASSPETETHSNQPQH

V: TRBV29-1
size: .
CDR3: STRDITYNEQF

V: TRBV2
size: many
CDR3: ASSGQGRKDSPLH

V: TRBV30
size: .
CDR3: AATPGQGGYT

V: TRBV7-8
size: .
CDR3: ASSPKVSEQY

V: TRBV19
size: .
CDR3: ASSIYSSSTDTQY

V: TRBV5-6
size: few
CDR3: ASSLGTVYGYT

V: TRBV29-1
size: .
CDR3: SVLRVYEQF

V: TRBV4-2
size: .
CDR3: ASSQEERVRELYEQY

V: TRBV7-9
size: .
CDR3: ASSLAPAGEGYT

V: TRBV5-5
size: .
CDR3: ASSDREGNQPQH

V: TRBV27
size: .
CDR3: ASSLSAVYEQY

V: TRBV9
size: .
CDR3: ASSVWASSDTQY

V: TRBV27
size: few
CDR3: ASSMGDTSNNSPLH

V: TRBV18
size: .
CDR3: ASSPTQGTSNSPLH

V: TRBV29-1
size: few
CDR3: SAPDSNYGYT

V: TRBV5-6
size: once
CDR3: ASSLTGYEQY

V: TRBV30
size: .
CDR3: AWIGDSTMTGYT

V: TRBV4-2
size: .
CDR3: ASSRYQGEKLF

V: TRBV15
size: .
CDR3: ATSRFNDRDEQF

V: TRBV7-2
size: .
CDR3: ASSEDRATQY

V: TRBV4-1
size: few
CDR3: ASSQVRSGGTQY

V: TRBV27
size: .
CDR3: ASSPSSGGILAKNIQY

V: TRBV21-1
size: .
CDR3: ASSNELQAYEQY

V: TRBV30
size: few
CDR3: AWDDMTAEAF

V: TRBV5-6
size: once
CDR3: ASSPSGRAAEAF

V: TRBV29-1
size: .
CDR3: SVLGTAEYYEQY

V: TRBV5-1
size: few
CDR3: ASSLDAPEQY

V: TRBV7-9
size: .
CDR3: ASSSRFGQPQH

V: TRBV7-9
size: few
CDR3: ASSLAQGTPYEQY

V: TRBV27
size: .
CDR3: ASSFGSEQF

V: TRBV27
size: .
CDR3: ASSLSQDYEQY

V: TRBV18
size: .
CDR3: ASSPQEFPYGYT

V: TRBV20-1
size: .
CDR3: SATLGETQY

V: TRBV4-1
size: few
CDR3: ASSQEDGNQPQH

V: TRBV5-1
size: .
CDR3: ASSLGTGGPYEQY

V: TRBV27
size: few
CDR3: ASSLYQRGPGEQY

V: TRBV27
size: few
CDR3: ASSAQDRATDTQY

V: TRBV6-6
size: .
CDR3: ASSYSIGLDEQY

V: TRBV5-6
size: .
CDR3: ASSPGNYGYT

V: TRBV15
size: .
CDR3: ATSPAANSYNEQF

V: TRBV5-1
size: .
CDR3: ASSSQTSGGRNEQF